The sequence of this T cell receptor beta chain was determined in a study of vaccination effects on CD4 cells after COVID-19 (dated by TCRdb to between 2021 and 2023). In the study overall: To identify antigen-specific CD4+ T cell clonotypes by their expansion, the ViraFEST assay first stimulated PBMC with viral peptide pools and then applied TCR sequencing. Across the study, the median time from the second dose to post-vaccine sampling was 72 days (range 14 to 241). Each well held roughly 2.2 million PBMC cultured in IMDM containing approximately 5.2% human AB serum, 8.5 to 10 IU/ml IL-2 and gentamicin, along with 8 to 10 ug/ml peptides. SARS-CoV-2 spike-specific CD4+ TCR repertoires from before and after mRNA vaccination were compared in COVID-19 convalescent patients and in infection-naive vaccine recipients. A total of approximately 9 COVID-19 convalescent patients and several SARS-CoV-2-naive healthy vaccine recipients were included in the full study. Cultures from other donors in the study were sequenced with the Oncomine TCR Beta short-read assay on an Illumina iSeq 100.

Here is what the overall study found, with its caveats: In healthy vaccine recipients, vaccine-induced clones were almost all SARS-CoV-2 mono-reactive, with only 1 of 255 cross-reactive with common cold coronaviruses. The study was limited by a small number of convalescent patients, and early post-infection timepoints were lacking. Marked clonal contraction was observed in both infection-induced and vaccine-induced clones at late post-vaccination timepoints, consistent with waning T cell responses.

This clone came up once. Which antigen it targets is not known. One base away there is no much larger clone; base qualities are not given. After approximately 11 days of culture, CD4+ T cells were isolated with the EasySep CD4+ T cell isolation kit. Participants received two doses of either the BNT162b2 or the mRNA-1273 mRNA SARS-CoV-2 vaccine. The absence of prior SARS-CoV-2 infection in healthy vaccine recipients was confirmed by negative nucleocapsid antibodies before and after vaccination. Half of the culture medium was replaced with fresh IL-2-containing medium on days 3 and 7. Unless otherwise noted, each peptide stimulation condition was cultured in triplicate wells. PBMC were separated from whole blood using Ficoll-Paque Plus gradient centrifugation and were then either cryopreserved at -140C or used fresh. The QIAamp micro DNA kit was used to extract genomic DNA from the cultured CD4+ T cells.

Libraries were prepared through the immunoSEQ multiplex PCR assay. DNA from the cultured and isolated CD4+ T cells underwent TCR beta CDR3 sequencing. The study's processing was this. Non-productive TCR sequences were removed and reads were trimmed to the CDR3 region, keeping CDR3s of at least 7 amino acids. The MANAFEST web app was used to pick out antigen-specific clonotypes by comparing their expansion in peptide wells with that in reference cultures. Positive clones required FDR<0.05 expansion versus reference and all other wells, odds ratio above 5, and frequency above 0.1% in two replicate wells. Cross-reactive clonotypes were defined as significantly expanded in SARS-CoV-2 spike wells and in at least one common cold coronavirus spike condition. CDR3 similarity was assessed by Levenshtein distance with the stringdist R package, and unrooted trees were built with ape in R 3.6.1. What TCRdb holds here is the immuneACCESS table cut down to in-frame rearrangements. Part of the clones is not present; checked against another copy, under half of the missing clones reflect an unresolved V gene, and the others are unexplained. The DNA was the basis for D and trimming; V, J and clone size are from that table. Recorded for this sample are 66,000 or so clones; over 70% of them occurred a single time. The biggest ten clones account for roughly 2% of the sample.

Measured from the cysteine to the phenylalanine, the CDR3 is 13 residues long. The read is trimmed to its CDR3 DNA, 39 bases read in frame from base 1. The V end gives up 3 bases and the J end 5 bases, leaving 5 bases in the junction not matched to a gene. CDR1 and CDR2 (GTSNPN, SVGIG) derive from the germline V gene (reference sequence). This sample comprised CD4+ T cells from PBMCs cultured without peptide, obtained after COVID-19 vaccination. The TCR was taken from a human donor who received a COVID-19 vaccine. This receptor chain uses TRBV30 and TRBJ2-5, with TRBD2 matching 8 junction bases. The DNA is TGTGCCTGGAGAGAGGGCGGGAGGGAGACCCAGTACTTC. This sequence encodes CAWREGGRETQYF. With the rest looked up from the reference TRBV30 and TRBJ2-5 genes rather than sequenced, the full variable domain is SQTIHQWPATLVQPVGSPLSLECTVEGTSNPNLYWYRQAAGRGLQLLFYSVGIGQISSEVPQNLSASRPQDRQFILSSKKLLLSDSGFYLCAWREGGRETQYFGPGTRLLVL.